Below, one TCR beta chain is given with its context. The data originate from a study of T cells in tuberculosis. Overall study context: Within 7 days of starting treatment, or before, PBMC were stored.

V lost 2 bases and J lost 0; bases outside the gene matches: 4. The CDR3 consists of 16 residues. Germline CDR1 is SGHNT and CDR2 is YYREEE (reference sequence). Time point indicated: new active TB diagnosis, blood taken before or within 7 days of starting treatment. Using immunoSEQ multiplex PCR, the repertoire was profiled, and TCRdb retains in-frame clones only, with some absent. The table shows over 30,000 clones, with 80% to 95% occurring only once. This chain connects TRBV5-4 to TRBJ1-1; 10 bases agree with TRBD1. The TCR sequence derives from an adult with tuberculosis. The sample consisted of PBMCs, taken at tuberculosis diagnosis. CDR3 sequence (DNA): TGTGCCAGCAGCTTAGGACAGGGGGTCATGAACACTGAAGCTTTCTTT. Translating gives CASSLGQGVMNTEAFF.